The rows below give T cell receptor beta chains drawn from one sample of a study of blood T cell repertoires in COVID-19. Profiling relied on immunoSEQ multiplex PCR, and the TCRdb table lists in-frame clones only, not all of them. This sample has more than 50,000 clones, with around 74% found just once. The sample was peripheral blood. These receptors were taken from a woman over 75 with acute or convalescent COVID-19. Each CDR3 is given with its conserved first and last residue. The D gene is left open where the match is weak. Only part of the rows carry a size: once, few, many, or a class if the clone is expanded.

TRBV11-2	.	few	TRBJ1-3	CASSFGGSSGNTIYF	TGTGCCAGCAGCTTCGGTGGGAGCTCTGGAAACACCATATATTTT
TRBV3-1/TRBV3-2	.	.	TRBJ2-1	CASSHPFRTQYNEQFF	TGTGCCAGCAGCCACCCTTTTCGGACACAGTACAATGAGCAGTTCTTC
TRBV21-1	.	.	TRBJ2-1	CASSPTQASGRYNEQFF	TGTGCCAGCAGCCCGACCCAGGCTAGCGGGCGCTACAATGAGCAGTTCTTC
TRBV28	TRBD1	few	TRBJ1-5	CASGGPQGAGNQPQHF	TGTGCCAGCGGCGGCCCACAGGGGGCTGGCAATCAGCCCCAGCATTTT
TRBV7-9	.	.	TRBJ1-3	CASSLSWASGNTIYF	TGTGCCAGCAGCTTAAGCTGGGCATCTGGAAACACCATATATTTT
TRBV10-3	TRBD2	.	TRBJ2-2	CAISPRLAGTTGELFF	TGTGCCATCAGTCCTAGACTAGCGGGAACCACCGGGGAGCTGTTTTTT
TRBV27	.	.	TRBJ2-2	CASTRARDRVGNTGELFF	TGTGCCAGCACCAGAGCCCGCGACAGAGTAGGGAACACCGGGGAGCTGTTTTTT
TRBV4-3	.	.	TRBJ2-3	CASSQDLGDTQYF	TGCGCCAGCAGCCAAGATCTCGGAGATACGCAGTATTTT
TRBV5-4	.	.	TRBJ1-5	CASSPPRSNQPQHF	TGTGCCAGCAGCCCGCCGAGAAGCAATCAGCCCCAGCATTTT
TRBV7-3	TRBD2	few	TRBJ2-7	CASSRGGYEQYF	TGTGCCAGCAGCCGGGGGGGCTACGAGCAGTACTTC
TRBV11-3	.	.	TRBJ1-5	CASSPGSSNQPQHF	TGTGCCAGCAGCCCAGGAAGTAGCAATCAGCCCCAGCATTTT
TRBV28	TRBD1	.	TRBJ1-4	CASSFDRGLGEKLFF	TGTGCCAGCAGTTTCGACAGGGGATTGGGTGAAAAACTGTTTTTT
TRBV18	.	few	TRBJ2-3	CASSLGADTDTQYF	TGTGCCAGCTCCTTGGGGGCGGATACAGATACGCAGTATTTT
TRBV5-1	TRBD1	.	TRBJ2-7	CASSTDRGGWYEQYF	TGCGCCAGCAGCACAGACAGGGGGGGTTGGTACGAGCAGTACTTC
TRBV29-1	TRBD1	.	TRBJ2-7	CSATGNSYEQYF	TGCAGCGCGACAGGGAACTCCTACGAGCAGTACTTC
TRBV19	TRBD1	.	TRBJ1-5	CASSTTGGASQPQHF	TGTGCCAGTAGCACGACAGGGGGCGCGAGCCAGCCCCAGCATTTT
TRBV18	TRBD1	.	TRBJ1-2	CASSPTVGQGSYGYTF	TGTGCCAGCTCACCGACGGTGGGACAGGGGTCCTATGGCTACACCTTC
TRBV2	TRBD1	once	TRBJ2-2	CASSEVGTGYTGELFF	TGTGCCAGCAGTGAAGTAGGGACAGGCTACACCGGGGAGCTGTTTTTT
TRBV19	TRBD2	.	TRBJ2-1	CASTIKTLAGGGSEQFF	TGTGCCAGTACCATCAAGACCTTAGCGGGAGGCGGCTCTGAGCAGTTCTTC
TRBV5-1	.	.	TRBJ1-2	CASGDTGIYGYTF	TGCGCCAGCGGGGATACAGGGATCTATGGCTACACCTTC
TRBV4-3	.	.	TRBJ2-1	CASSQETRDEQFF	TGCGCCAGCAGCCAAGAAACGCGCGATGAGCAGTTCTTC
TRBV2	.	.	TRBJ2-5	CASSEASGTQYF	TGTGCCAGCAGTGAGGCAAGTGGGACCCAGTACTTC
TRBV18	.	.	TRBJ2-2	CASSPGVAISDTGELFF	TGTGCCAGCTCACCAGGGGTAGCGATAAGTGACACCGGGGAGCTGTTTTTT
TRBV11-1	.	.	TRBJ2-2	CASSSTRQNTGELFF	TGTGCCAGCAGCTCGACCCGACAAAACACCGGGGAGCTGTTTTTT
TRBV5-1	TRBD2	few	TRBJ2-5	CASSGGTSVQETQYF	TGCGCCAGCAGCGGGGGGACTAGCGTCCAAGAGACCCAGTACTTC
TRBV15	TRBD2	.	TRBJ2-1	CATSRTGAGAFDNEQFF	TGTGCCACCAGTCGTACCGGGGCGGGAGCGTTTGACAATGAGCAGTTCTTC
TRBV4-3	.	.	TRBJ2-2	CASSQAPVTGELFF	TGCGCCAGCAGCCAAGCCCCCGTGACCGGGGAGCTGTTTTTT
TRBV3-1/TRBV3-2	TRBD1	.	TRBJ2-5	CASSLGTGEQETQYF	TGTGCCAGCAGCCTAGGGACAGGCGAACAAGAGACCCAGTACTTC
TRBV30	TRBD1	.	TRBJ1-6	CAWRARDRGNSPLHF	TGTGCCTGGAGGGCCCGGGACAGGGGAAATTCACCCCTCCACTTT
TRBV7-8	TRBD2	.	TRBJ2-4	CASSLRREGQNIQYF	TGTGCCAGCAGCTTAAGGAGGGAGGGCCAGAACATTCAGTACTTC
TRBV3-1/TRBV3-2	.	.	TRBJ2-1	CASSQVSFFRANEQFF	TGTGCCAGCAGCCAAGTCTCCTTTTTCAGGGCCAATGAGCAGTTCTTC
TRBV11-3	TRBD1	.	TRBJ2-3	CASSSGTAYTDTQYF	TGTGCCAGCAGCTCCGGGACAGCGTACACAGATACGCAGTATTTT
TRBV12-5	TRBD2	.	TRBJ2-5	CASGSGTSGIQETQYF	TGTGCTAGTGGTTCCGGGACTAGCGGGATCCAAGAGACCCAGTACTTC
TRBV19	TRBD1	few	TRBJ1-2	CASSQTTGGIDGYTF	TGTGCCAGTAGTCAAACGACAGGGGGGATTGACGGCTACACCTTC
TRBV28	.	.	TRBJ1-1	CASSYTGMNTEAFF	TGTGCCAGCAGTTACACAGGGATGAACACTGAAGCTTTCTTT
TRBV2	.	.	TRBJ1-1	CASSVAGRTEAFF	TGTGCCAGCAGTGTAGCGGGGCGGACTGAAGCTTTCTTT
TRBV6-5	.	.	TRBJ1-2	CASSADSSYGYTF	TGTGCCAGCAGCGCCGACAGCTCCTATGGCTACACCTTC
TRBV15	.	.	TRBJ1-2	CATSREGGYGYTF	TGTGCCACCAGCAGGGAGGGAGGTTATGGCTACACCTTC
TRBV19	.	.	TRBJ1-5	CASSISVSQHF	TGTGCCAGTAGTATTTCCGTGTCCCAGCATTTT
TRBV6-1	.	.	TRBJ1-6	CASSEDLRRQSYNSPLHF	TGTGCCAGCAGTGAAGATTTGAGGAGACAGTCGTATAATTCACCCCTCCACTTT
TRBV19	.	few	TRBJ1-4	CATSMTATNEKLFF	TGTGCCACGTCTATGACTGCAACTAATGAAAAACTGTTTTTT
TRBV6-2/TRBV6-3	.	.	TRBJ1-6	CASSYFAVTENSPLHF	TGTGCCAGCAGTTACTTTGCGGTGACAGAGAATTCACCCCTCCACTTT
TRBV28	.	.	TRBJ1-2	CASSFSGIDYGYTF	TGTGCCAGCAGTTTTTCGGGGATTGACTATGGCTACACCTTC
TRBV20-1	.	few	TRBJ2-7	CSASVITSRNLYEQYF	TGCAGTGCTAGTGTGATCACTTCTAGAAATCTCTACGAGCAGTACTTC
TRBV28	TRBD1	.	TRBJ2-1	CASSLRTGFAYNEQFF	TGTGCCAGCAGTTTACGGACAGGGTTTGCCTACAATGAGCAGTTCTTC
TRBV19	.	many	TRBJ2-2	CASRIRGNTGELFF	TGTGCCAGTAGAATTCGGGGGAACACCGGGGAGCTGTTTTTT
TRBV7-9	TRBD2	few	TRBJ2-3	CASSLLAGDTDTQYF	TGTGCCAGCAGCTTACTAGCGGGGGACACAGATACGCAGTATTTT
TRBV4-1	.	.	TRBJ2-3	CASSPVMGQVGTDTQYF	TGCGCCAGCAGCCCGGTTATGGGCCAAGTCGGCACAGATACGCAGTATTTT
TRBV28	.	.	TRBJ2-1	CASTLPGGGFEQFF	TGTGCCAGCACCCTACCCGGAGGAGGTTTTGAGCAGTTCTTC
TRBV29-1	.	.	TRBJ1-1	CSVEMAGMNTEAFF	TGCAGCGTTGAAATGGCAGGGATGAACACTGAAGCTTTCTTT
TRBV5-1	TRBD2	.	TRBJ2-5	CASSHGLVLETQYF	TGCGCCAGCAGCCACGGACTAGTCCTGGAGACCCAGTACTTC
TRBV7-2	TRBD2	.	TRBJ2-7	CASSLDASGITVSYEQYF	TGTGCCAGCAGCTTAGATGCTAGCGGGATAACTGTCTCCTACGAGCAGTACTTC
TRBV19	TRBD1	.	TRBJ1-5	CASRRDSRANQPQHF	TGTGCCAGTAGGCGGGACAGCCGAGCCAATCAGCCCCAGCATTTT
TRBV5-1	.	.	TRBJ1-2	CASSFEVSAYGYTF	TGCGCCAGCAGCTTTGAGGTTTCGGCTTATGGCTACACCTTC
TRBV6-6	.	.	TRBJ2-7	CASSYDGRGEYEQYF	TGTGCCAGCAGTTACGACGGCAGGGGGGAATACGAGCAGTACTTC